The rows below give T cell receptor beta chains drawn from one sample of a study of cytomegalovirus exposure and HLA in healthy donors. Some clones are missing from TCRdb's copy, which holds only in-frame ones; the method was immunoSEQ multiplex PCR. The sample has more than 90,000 clones; around 77% are singletons. Sequencing input: PBMCs. These receptors came from a man aged 30-40 years in good health and CMV-seronegative. CDR3s include the opening cysteine and the closing phenylalanine or tryptophan.

v_call cdr3_aa
TRBV11-3 CASSLSGQSNTEAFF
TRBV7-9 CASSFTGGRPNPTQFF
TRBV7-8 CASSSITNPGGVNQPQHF
TRBV6-4 CASSSSGGGNYNEQFF
TRBV7-2 CASSLDPAGRTYEQYF
TRBV11-2 CASSVGTFLVVEQYF
TRBV6-5 CASSYSSEQYF
TRBV27 CASSLLGDEAFF
TRBV15 CATSRDGVNSPLHF
TRBV2 CASNINEQFF
TRBV18 CASSPPSRGSSPLHF
TRBV11-2 CASSFMRNGYGYTF
TRBV7-8 CASSLSGIYLERSNQPQHF
TRBV14 CASSRATGPYGYTF
TRBV5-1 CASSLSSYNEQFF
TRBV13 CASSLPGQNIDYTF
TRBV7-8 CASSLEQVQTGVNQPQHF
TRBV27 CASSLRRLNTEAFF
TRBV7-9 CASSTLKGTLPYEQYF
TRBV7-6 CASSSHRDGYTF
TRBV29-1 CSVGRGLREQFF
TRBV2 CASRVPGTVNTEAFF
TRBV29-1 CSVEKGLGGYTF
TRBV9 CASTKTGNSYNEQFF
TRBV7-2 CASSPRRGMNTEAFF
TRBV19 CASGLGGQVSEAFF
TRBV19 CASSKSGYTDTQYF
TRBV7-9 CASSLEGTGGANGGYTF
TRBV7-3 CASSITGLAGGLGEQFF
TRBV15 CATSPDPGTVHYGYTF
TRBV19 CASSTTTGGRAGYTF
TRBV28 CASQTANSYEQYF
TRBV5-4 CASSLGRGNTEAFF
TRBV7-2 CASSRTAYNEQFF
TRBV7-3 CASSFVQSDTQYF
TRBV19 CASSSRQKKETQYF
TRBV18 CASSPRSVVPEAFF
TRBV5-1 CASSLLGQNFFPEAFF
TRBV2 CAMTGEGRWNTGELFF
TRBV5-1 CASSSGLAGATEQFF
TRBV7-2 CASSLGAGGAGYEQYF
TRBV4-1 CASSQGTSGNQGTQYF
TRBV9 CASSVADNSPLHF
TRBV27 CASSLTRANYGYTF